The 9 T cell receptor beta chains below come from one sample, sequenced in a study of cytomegalovirus exposure and HLA in healthy donors (dated by TCRdb to 2016 to 2017). The library was prepared using the immunoSEQ multiplex PCR assay. A mixture of 60 forward primers for TCR Vbeta segments and 13 reverse primers for TCR Jbeta segments was used in the multiplex PCR. As stored in TCRdb, this immuneACCESS dataset retains in-frame rearrangements with V and J assigned. A fraction of the clones does not appear; measured against another copy, unresolved V genes explain less than half of the discrepancy, and the remainder lacks a known reason. In this sample the table shows around 140,000 clones, approximately 79% of which occur a single time. Over 4% of the sample rests with the top ten. The sequenced sample consisted of PBMCs. The receptors stem from a man between 50 and 59 years old in good health and CMV-seropositive.

The V gene is TRBV4-2, the J gene TRBJ1-1, with D perhaps TRBD1 (6 bases). Germline V gene lookup returns CDR1 LGHNA and CDR2 YNFKEQ. This CDR3 spans 15 amino acids. Trimming pared 4 bases from V and 0 bases from J, leaving 12 bases between. The CDR3 loop reads CASSLIGQLNTEAFF. CDR3 coding DNA: TGTGCCAGCAGCCTTATCGGACAGCTGAACACTGAAGCTTTCTTT.

The chain combines TRBV5-8 with TRBJ2-1; TRBD2 matches at 14 bases. Germline values: CDR1 SGHTS, CDR2 YDEGEE. Losses at the gene ends were 3 bases for V and 5 bases for J; bases not matched to a gene: 7. The CDR3 has 17 amino acids. CDR3 sequence reads: CASSSGTSGRRDNEQFF. The CDR3 DNA sequence: TGTGCCAGCAGCTCGGGGACTAGCGGGAGAAGAGACAATGAGCAGTTCTTC.

This clone was found a few times. This rearrangement joins TRBV6-6 to TRBJ2-7, with TRBD1 identical over 9 bases. Germline V gives CDR1 MNHNY, CDR2 SVGAGI (reference sequence). This CDR3 is 14 amino acids long. V lost 6 bases and J lost 3; bases outside the gene matches: 6. CDR3 DNA sequence: TGTGCCAGCAGGAAGGACAGGGGCCTCTACGAGCAGTACTTC. Translated: CASRKDRGLYEQYF.

Only a few counts were recorded for this clone. The chain couples TRBV6-6 to TRBJ1-5; no definite D call. Trimming took off 0 bases at V and 6 bases at J, with 9 bases between the two ends. Germline assignment: CDR1 MNHNY and CDR2 SVGAGI (reference sequence). This CDR3 is built from 14 residues. The CDR3 region has the DNA TGTGCCAGCAGTTACTCCTCCGGGAGTCAGCCCCAGCATTTT. Translating gives CASSYSSGSQPQHF.

The rearrangement links TRBV13 to TRBJ2-7; 10 bases map to TRBD1. V was clipped by 6 bases and J by 6 bases; unmatched bases: 8. This CDR3 has 14 residues. Germline CDR1 PRHDT, CDR2 FYEKMQ (reference sequence). The CDR3 sequence: CASRPGQGRGEQYF. The CDR3 DNA sequence: TGTGCCAGCAGACCGGGACAGGGGCGCGGCGAGCAGTACTTC.

Only one count was recorded for this clone. The gene calls are TRBV2 and TRBJ1-6, with unresolved D. Trimming shortened V by 8 bases and J by 4 bases, and 9 bases separated the two germline ends. CDR3 size: 13 residues. CDR1 SNHLY and CDR2 FYNNEI come from the germline V gene. CDR3 DNA: TGTGCCAGCCGTAAAATGTATAATTCACCCCTCCACTTT. Translating gives CASRKMYNSPLHF.

The V and J genes are TRBV29-1 and TRBJ1-2; unclear D gene. Germline CDR1 and CDR2: SQVTM and ANQGSEA. Trimming pared 7 bases from V and 8 bases from J, leaving 17 bases between. The CDR3 contains 12 residues. CDR3 amino acids: CSAPRAEEGYTF. In DNA, the CDR3 is TGCAGCGCTCCCCGGGCGGAGGAAGGCTACACCTTC.

V is TRBV4-3 and J is TRBJ2-7, with 8 bases identical to TRBD2. Germline V lookup: CDR1 LGHNA, CDR2 YSLEER. The V gene end was trimmed by 0 bases and the J gene end by 6 bases; junction bases not matched to a gene: 1. The CDR3 totals 13 residues. CDR3: CASSQDLAGEQYF. In nucleotides, the CDR3 is TGCGCCAGCAGCCAAGATCTAGCGGGCGAGCAGTACTTC.

J is TRBJ2-2 and V is TRBV10-2; D is possibly TRBD1 (6 bases). The germline V gene encodes CDR1 WSHSY and CDR2 SAAADI. The CDR3 loop spans 12 amino acids. The germline V and J ends were trimmed by 7 bases and 9 bases, with 12 bases remaining between them. The CDR3, as DNA: TGCGCCAGCATATTTGGGGGCCGGGAGCTGTTTTTT. Its protein product is CASIFGGRELFF.